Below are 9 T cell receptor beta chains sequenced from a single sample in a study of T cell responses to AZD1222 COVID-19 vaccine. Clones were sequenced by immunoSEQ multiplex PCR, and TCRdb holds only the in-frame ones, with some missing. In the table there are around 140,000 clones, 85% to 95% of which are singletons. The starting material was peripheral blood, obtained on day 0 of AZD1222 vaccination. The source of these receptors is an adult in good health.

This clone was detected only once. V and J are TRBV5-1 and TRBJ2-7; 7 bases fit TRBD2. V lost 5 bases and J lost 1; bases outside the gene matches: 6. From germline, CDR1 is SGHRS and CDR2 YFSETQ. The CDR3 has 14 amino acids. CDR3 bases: TGCGCCAGCAGGAGCCCGGGAGGTTCCTACGAGCAGTACTTC. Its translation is CASRSPGGSYEQYF. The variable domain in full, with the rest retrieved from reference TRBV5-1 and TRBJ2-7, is KAGVTQTPRYLIKTRGQQVTLSCSPISGHRSVSWYQQTPGQGLQFLFEYFSETQRNKGNFPGRFSGRQFSNSRSEMNVSTLELGDSALYLCASRSPGGSYEQYFGPGTRLTVT.

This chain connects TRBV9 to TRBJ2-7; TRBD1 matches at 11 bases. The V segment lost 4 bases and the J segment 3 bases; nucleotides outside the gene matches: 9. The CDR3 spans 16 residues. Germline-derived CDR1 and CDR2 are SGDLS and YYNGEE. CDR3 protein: CASSTGTGGGDYEQYF. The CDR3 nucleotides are TGTGCCAGCAGCACCGGGACAGGGGGTGGAGACTACGAGCAGTACTTC.

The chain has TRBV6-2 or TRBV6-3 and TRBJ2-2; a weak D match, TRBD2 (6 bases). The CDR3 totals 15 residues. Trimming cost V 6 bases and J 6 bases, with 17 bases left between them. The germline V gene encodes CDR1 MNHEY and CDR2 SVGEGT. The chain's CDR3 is CASSFTQGGPGELFF. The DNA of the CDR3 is TGTGCCAGCAGCTTTACCCAAGGAGGGCCCGGGGAGCTGTTTTTT.

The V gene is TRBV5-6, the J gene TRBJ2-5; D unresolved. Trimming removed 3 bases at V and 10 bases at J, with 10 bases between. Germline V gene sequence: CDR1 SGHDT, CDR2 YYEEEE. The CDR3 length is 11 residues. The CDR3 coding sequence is TGTGCCAGCAGCTCGGCGTGGGGCCAGTACTTC. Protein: CASSSAWGQYF.

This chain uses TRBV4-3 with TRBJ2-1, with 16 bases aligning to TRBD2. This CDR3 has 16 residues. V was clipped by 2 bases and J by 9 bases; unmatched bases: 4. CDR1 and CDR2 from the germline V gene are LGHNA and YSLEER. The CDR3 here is CASSQMGTSGRAEQFF. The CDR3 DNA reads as TGCGCCAGCAGCCAAATGGGGACTAGCGGGAGGGCTGAGCAGTTCTTC.

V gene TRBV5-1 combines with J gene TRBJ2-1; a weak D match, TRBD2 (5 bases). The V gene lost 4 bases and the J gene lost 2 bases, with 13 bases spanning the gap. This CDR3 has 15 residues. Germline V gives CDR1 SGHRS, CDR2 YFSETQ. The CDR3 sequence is CASSKDGVTYNEQFF. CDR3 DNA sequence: TGCGCCAGCAGCAAGGACGGGGTTACCTACAATGAGCAGTTCTTC. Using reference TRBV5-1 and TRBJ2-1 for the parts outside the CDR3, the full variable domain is KAGVTQTPRYLIKTRGQQVTLSCSPISGHRSVSWYQQTPGQGLQFLFEYFSETQRNKGNFPGRFSGRQFSNSRSEMNVSTLELGDSALYLCASSKDGVTYNEQFFGPGTRLTVL.

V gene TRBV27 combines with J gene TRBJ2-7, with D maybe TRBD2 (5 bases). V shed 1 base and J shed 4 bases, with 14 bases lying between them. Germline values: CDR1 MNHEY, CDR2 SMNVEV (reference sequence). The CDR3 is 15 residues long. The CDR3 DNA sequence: TGTGCCAGCAGTTTATACGGGGTGTCCATATACGAGCAGTACTTC. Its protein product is CASSLYGVSIYEQYF.

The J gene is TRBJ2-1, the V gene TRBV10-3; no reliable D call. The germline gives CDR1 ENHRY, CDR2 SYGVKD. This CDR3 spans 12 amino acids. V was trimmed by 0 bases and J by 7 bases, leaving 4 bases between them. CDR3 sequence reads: CAISESGNEQFF. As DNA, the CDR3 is TGTGCCATCAGTGAGTCGGGGAATGAGCAGTTCTTC.

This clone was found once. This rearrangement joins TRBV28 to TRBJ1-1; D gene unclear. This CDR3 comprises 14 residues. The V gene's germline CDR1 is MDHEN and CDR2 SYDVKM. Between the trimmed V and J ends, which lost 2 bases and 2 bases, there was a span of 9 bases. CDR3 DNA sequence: TGTGCCAGCAGTTTACGGTTGGCCAACACTGAAGCTTTCTTT. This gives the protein CASSLRLANTEAFF.